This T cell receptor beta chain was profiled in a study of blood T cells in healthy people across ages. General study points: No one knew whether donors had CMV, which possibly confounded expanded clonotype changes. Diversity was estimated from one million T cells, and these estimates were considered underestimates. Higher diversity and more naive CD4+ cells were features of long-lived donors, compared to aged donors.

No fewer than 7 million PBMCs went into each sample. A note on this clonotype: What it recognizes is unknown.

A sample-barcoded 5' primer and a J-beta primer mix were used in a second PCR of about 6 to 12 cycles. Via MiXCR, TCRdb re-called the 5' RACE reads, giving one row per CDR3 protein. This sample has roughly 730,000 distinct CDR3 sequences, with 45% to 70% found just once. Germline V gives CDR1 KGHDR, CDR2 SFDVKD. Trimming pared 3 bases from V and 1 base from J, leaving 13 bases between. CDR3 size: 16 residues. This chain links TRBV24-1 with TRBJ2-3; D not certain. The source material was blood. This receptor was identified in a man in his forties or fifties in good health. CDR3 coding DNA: TGTGCCACCAGTGATCCCTCGTTGGGCGGCACAGATACGCAGTATTTT. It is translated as CATSDPSLGGTDTQYF.